Listed below are T cell receptor beta chains from one sample, sequenced in a study of CD8 T cells in ankylosing spondylitis. TCRdb ran MiXCR on the 5' RACE reads and lists one entry per CDR3 protein. Of about 140,000 distinct CDR3 sequences listed, 7% to 10% are singletons. Material: synovial fluid, either unsorted or a sorted T cell fraction (not recorded which). Receptors originate from a male donor with ankylosing spondylitis. Both conserved end residues are part of each CDR3. D genes are given only for firm matches. Only part of the rows carry a size: once, few, many, or a class if the clone is expanded.

v_call: TRBV19; j_call: TRBJ1-4; clone_size: NA; d_call: TRBD1; cdr3_aa: CASRLQGAAEKLFF; cdr3_nt: TGTGCCAGTAGACTTCAGGGGGCTGCGGAAAAACTGTTTTTT
v_call: TRBV11-3; j_call: TRBJ2-3; clone_size: NA; d_call: NA; cdr3_aa: CASSLGKRGSTDTQYF; cdr3_nt: TGTGCCAGCAGCTTAGGGAAGAGAGGGTCCACAGATACGCAGTATTTT
v_call: TRBV20-1; j_call: TRBJ2-7; clone_size: few; d_call: TRBD2; cdr3_aa: CSAYMAGGRYEQYF; cdr3_nt: TGCAGTGCCTACATGGCGGGAGGACGCTACGAGCAGTACTTC
v_call: TRBV4-3; j_call: TRBJ1-2; clone_size: NA; d_call: NA; cdr3_aa: CASSQDGWGGYTF; cdr3_nt: TGCGCCAGCAGCCAAGACGGCTGGGGTGGCTACACCTTC
v_call: TRBV6-1; j_call: TRBJ2-3; clone_size: NA; d_call: TRBD1; cdr3_aa: CASRGTGEPDTQYF; cdr3_nt: TGTGCCAGCAGGGGGACAGGGGAGCCAGATACGCAGTATTTT
v_call: TRBV10-3; j_call: TRBJ1-2; clone_size: few; d_call: TRBD1; cdr3_aa: CAISGQGGGYTF; cdr3_nt: TGTGCCATCAGTGGACAGGGTGGTGGCTACACCTTC
v_call: TRBV6-5; j_call: TRBJ1-6; clone_size: few; d_call: TRBD1; cdr3_aa: CASSYGLQGAVNSPLHF; cdr3_nt: TGTGCCAGCAGTTACGGCCTACAGGGGGCGGTTAATTCACCCCTCCACTTT
v_call: TRBV2; j_call: TRBJ2-2; clone_size: NA; d_call: NA; cdr3_aa: CASTETGELFF; cdr3_nt: TGTGCCAGCACCGAGACCGGGGAGCTGTTTTTT
v_call: TRBV2; j_call: TRBJ1-6; clone_size: many; d_call: NA; cdr3_aa: CASSTGTFNSPLHF; cdr3_nt: TGTGCCAGCAGTACCGGGACATTTAATTCACCCCTCCACTTT
v_call: TRBV5-1; j_call: TRBJ1-4; clone_size: many; d_call: NA; cdr3_aa: CASTQGAANEKLFF; cdr3_nt: TGCGCCAGCACCCAGGGTGCGGCTAATGAAAAACTGTTTTTT
v_call: TRBV7-9; j_call: TRBJ2-3; clone_size: NA; d_call: NA; cdr3_aa: CASSFVTLRGDTQYF; cdr3_nt: TGTGCCAGCAGCTTCGTTACCCTCCGGGGAGATACGCAGTATTTT
v_call: TRBV29-1; j_call: TRBJ2-1; clone_size: few; d_call: NA; cdr3_aa: CSVEGWTITYNEQFF; cdr3_nt: TGCAGCGTTGAAGGCTGGACTATAACCTACAATGAGCAGTTCTTC
v_call: TRBV20-1; j_call: TRBJ2-7; clone_size: NA; d_call: NA; cdr3_aa: CSARSGGPDEQYF; cdr3_nt: TGCAGTGCTAGGTCGGGGGGCCCGGATGAGCAGTACTTC
v_call: TRBV5-1; j_call: TRBJ2-7; clone_size: NA; d_call: NA; cdr3_aa: CASSLRTANGGEQYF; cdr3_nt: TGCGCCAGCAGCTTAAGAACAGCGAATGGGGGGGAGCAGTACTTC
v_call: TRBV6-5; j_call: TRBJ1-2; clone_size: many; d_call: TRBD1; cdr3_aa: CASSYTGTGGRSNYGYTF; cdr3_nt: TGTGCCAGCAGTTACACGGGGACAGGGGGCAGGTCAAACTATGGCTACACCTTC